This T cell receptor beta chain was obtained from a study of control samples from healthy donors and cancer patients. This clone turned up a few times. The germline CDR1 and CDR2 sequences are WNHNN and SYGVQD (reference sequence). V dropped 4 bases and J dropped 6 bases, with 15 bases sitting between them. The CDR3 runs 15 residues. Profiled with immunoSEQ multiplex PCR; TCRdb holds only in-frame clones, not every one. The repertoire includes 160,000 or so clones, around 96% of them detected once, and 8.5% sits in the top ten. The genes are TRBV10-1 and TRBJ2-2; D possibly corresponds to TRBD1 (5 bases). This TCR came from a woman aged 40 to 49 in good health. Sequencing used blood. Here the CDR3 reads CASSVYRTPPGELFF. The CDR3 bases are TGCGCCAGCAGTGTTTACAGGACCCCTCCCGGGGAGCTGTTTTTT.